This is a list of T cell receptor beta chains from one sample in a study of cytomegalovirus exposure and HLA in healthy donors. Sequencing used immunoSEQ multiplex PCR; TCRdb keeps in-frame clones, though not all of them. The sample gives 90,000 to 110,000 clones, 83% of which show up once; approximately 6.1% is in the top ten. The sample consisted of PBMCs. Every receptor here comes from a man aged 18 to 29 in good health and CMV-seronegative. Each CDR3 is given with its conserved first and last residue. D genes are given only for firm matches. The size field is filled for only some rows; it gives once, few, many or a size class.

D: TRBD1
J: TRBJ2-7
V: TRBV11-2
size: NA
DNA: TGTGCCAGCAGCCGGGCCCAAAGGGGGCTCTACGAGCAGTACTTC
CDR3: CASSRAQRGLYEQYF

D: TRBD2
J: TRBJ2-1
V: TRBV4-1
size: NA
DNA: TGCGCCAGCAGCCAAGACTGGCGGGAGGTGAATGAGCAGTTCTTC
CDR3: CASSQDWREVNEQFF

D: NA
J: TRBJ1-4
V: TRBV25-1
size: NA
DNA: TGTGCCAGCGCCTCCTCTCTATACTCTAATGAAAAACTGTTTTTT
CDR3: CASASSLYSNEKLFF

D: TRBD1
J: TRBJ2-2
V: TRBV19
size: NA
DNA: TGTGCCAGTAGTAGACAGGGTGGGGAGCTGTTTTTT
CDR3: CASSRQGGELFF

D: TRBD1
J: TRBJ2-7
V: TRBV6-5
size: NA
DNA: TGTGCCAGCAGGGACCCGGGACAGGGGGCGATCGAGCAGTACTTC
CDR3: CASRDPGQGAIEQYF

D: NA
J: TRBJ1-2
V: TRBV28
size: NA
DNA: TGTGCCAGCAGTAGACAAACTTTCTATGGCTACACCTTC
CDR3: CASSRQTFYGYTF

D: TRBD1
J: TRBJ1-1
V: TRBV30
size: once
DNA: TGTGCCTGGCTAGACAGGGGGGACACTGAAGCTTTCTTT
CDR3: CAWLDRGDTEAFF

D: NA
J: TRBJ1-2
V: TRBV7-8
size: NA
DNA: TGTGCCAGCAGCCTCGGTCCAGCCCGCGGCTATGGCTACACCTTC
CDR3: CASSLGPARGYGYTF

D: NA
J: TRBJ1-1
V: TRBV7-9
size: NA
DNA: TGTGCCAGCAGCTTAGGGCTTACAGGGTTCGATGAAGCTTTCTTT
CDR3: CASSLGLTGFDEAFF

D: NA
J: TRBJ2-3
V: TRBV7-9
size: NA
DNA: TGTGCCAGCAGTAGAGACCAGGGCACAGATACGCAGTATTTT
CDR3: CASSRDQGTDTQYF

D: TRBD1
J: TRBJ1-1
V: TRBV5-6
size: few
DNA: TGTGCCAGCAGCCCTTTCGACAGGGGTGGAACTGAAGCTTTCTTT
CDR3: CASSPFDRGGTEAFF

D: TRBD1
J: TRBJ1-2
V: TRBV7-9
size: NA
DNA: TGTGCCAGCAGCCAATCGACAGGGGGCCGTTCTAACTATGGCTACACCTTC
CDR3: CASSQSTGGRSNYGYTF

D: TRBD1
J: TRBJ2-7
V: TRBV6-6
size: NA
DNA: TGTGCCAGCAGAACAGGGGGTCGGTTGCACGAGCAGTACTTC
CDR3: CASRTGGRLHEQYF

D: NA
J: TRBJ2-7
V: TRBV28
size: once
DNA: TGTGCCAGCACCACACAGGGCTACGAGCAGTACTTC
CDR3: CASTTQGYEQYF

D: NA
J: TRBJ1-4
V: TRBV11-2
size: NA
DNA: TGTGCCAGCAGCACCGGAGAGGGATGGAATGAAAAACTGTTTTTT
CDR3: CASSTGEGWNEKLFF

D: NA
J: TRBJ1-1
V: TRBV7-2
size: few
DNA: TGTGCCAGCGGACAGTACATGAACACTGAAGCTTTCTTT
CDR3: CASGQYMNTEAFF

D: TRBD1
J: TRBJ1-1
V: TRBV30
size: NA
DNA: TGTGCCTGGAGGGCAGGGGGCGTTGAAGCTTTCTTT
CDR3: CAWRAGGVEAFF

D: NA
J: TRBJ2-2
V: TRBV7-6
size: NA
DNA: TGTGCCAGCAGCCGGACAGCCTCTGGCGGGGAGCTGTTTTTT
CDR3: CASSRTASGGELFF

D: NA
J: TRBJ1-2
V: TRBV25-1
size: NA
DNA: TGTGCCAGCAGTGAATTCGTGAGGGGGGGCTACACCTTC
CDR3: CASSEFVRGGYTF

D: TRBD2
J: TRBJ2-5
V: TRBV5-1
size: few
DNA: TGCGCCAGCAGCTTGGAAGGGCGGGCAGCGGGAGGAAAGAGGGAGACCCAGTACTTC
CDR3: CASSLEGRAAGGKRETQYF

D: TRBD1
J: TRBJ1-1
V: TRBV7-3
size: once
DNA: TGTGCCAGCAGCCTAAGACAGGGGGGCACTGAAGCTTTCTTT
CDR3: CASSLRQGGTEAFF

D: NA
J: TRBJ2-2
V: TRBV29-1
size: NA
DNA: TGCAGCGTTGAGGCAGCGAACACCGGGGAGCTGTTTTTT
CDR3: CSVEAANTGELFF

D: NA
J: TRBJ1-1
V: TRBV19
size: once
DNA: TGTGCCAGTAGTACGACACAGGGATCTGAAGCTTTCTTT
CDR3: CASSTTQGSEAFF